These 14 T cell receptor beta chains were all obtained from the same sample, sequenced in a study of blood T cell repertoires in COVID-19. Method: immunoSEQ multiplex PCR; TCRdb's copy keeps in-frame clones and lacks some. The repertoire includes approximately 300,000 clones, about four fifths of them detected once, and approximately 1.3% sits in the top ten. Material: peripheral blood. Receptors originate from a woman aged 45-60 years with acute or convalescent COVID-19.

This rearrangement joins TRBV4-1 to TRBJ1-2; D not resolved. The CDR3 totals 15 residues. Trimming took off 2 bases at V and 1 base at J, with 11 bases between the two ends. Germline V lookup: CDR1 MGHRA, CDR2 YSYEKL. CDR3 DNA sequence: TGCGCCAGCAGCCAAAAGGACGGACTTAACTATGGCTACACCTTC. Translated: CASSQKDGLNYGYTF.

The chain employs TRBV30 and TRBJ2-1; the match to TRBD2 covers 8 bases. Unmatched junction bases numbered 4, after V lost 4 bases and J lost 2 bases. The germline CDR1 and CDR2 sequences are GTSNPN and SVGIG (reference sequence). This CDR3 is 14 amino acids long. The chain's CDR3 is CAWKFSGAYNEQFF. DNA for the CDR3: TGTGCCTGGAAATTTAGCGGGGCCTACAATGAGCAGTTCTTC.

The chain has TRBV5-1 and TRBJ1-5; possibly TRBD1 for D (5 bases). The CDR3 is made up of 15 amino acids. The V end lost 1 base, the J end lost 1 base, and 9 bases lay between the germline ends. Germline values: CDR1 SGHRS, CDR2 YFSETQ. CDR3 in amino acids: CASSLLGGSNQPQHF. Here the CDR3 DNA reads TGCGCCAGCAGCTTGTTGGGGGGGAGCAATCAGCCCCAGCATTTT. The complete variable domain, with remaining parts taken from reference TRBV5-1 and TRBJ1-5, reads KAGVTQTPRYLIKTRGQQVTLSCSPISGHRSVSWYQQTPGQGLQFLFEYFSETQRNKGNFPGRFSGRQFSNSRSEMNVSTLELGDSALYLCASSLLGGSNQPQHFGDGTRLSIL.

The chain uses TRBV3-1 (or the pseudogene TRBV3-2) and TRBJ2-4; 11 bases map to TRBD2. V was clipped by 3 bases and J by 3 bases; unmatched bases: 7. This CDR3 is built from 17 residues. The germline V gene has CDR1 LGHDT and CDR2 YNNKEL (reference sequence). In nucleotides, the CDR3 is TGTGCCAGCAGCCAGCGACTAGCGGGGAAGGGCAAAAACATTCAGTACTTC. This codes for CASSQRLAGKGKNIQYF.

The V call is TRBV7-2, the J call TRBJ1-2, with a tentative D call TRBD1 (6 bases). Per germline, CDR1 SGHTA and CDR2 FQGNSA. V shed 4 bases and J shed 5 bases, with 14 bases lying between them. CDR3 length: 14 residues. The CDR3 loop reads CASSSDSGSYGYTF. CDR3 nucleotides: TGTGCCAGCAGCTCGGACAGTGGTTCTTATGGCTACACCTTC.

The rearrangement uses TRBV5-1 and TRBJ2-2; TRBD1 is a possible D gene (5 bases). V lost 0 bases to trimming and J lost 6 bases, with 6 bases between them. The germline V gene has CDR1 SGHRS and CDR2 YFSETQ. This CDR3 spans 13 amino acids. The CDR3 spells CASSLEGAGELFF. In nucleotides, the CDR3 is TGCGCCAGCAGCTTGGAAGGGGCCGGGGAGCTGTTTTTT.

The gene calls are TRBV19 and TRBJ1-5; D is uncertain. The CDR3 runs to 17 residues. The germline gives CDR1 LNHDA, CDR2 SQIVND (reference sequence). Trimming left V 1 base short and J 2 bases short, with 15 bases between. The CDR3 loop reads CASSIGPFLAGNQPQHF. The CDR3 DNA sequence: TGTGCCAGTAGTATAGGACCGTTTCTTGCGGGCAATCAGCCCCAGCATTTT.

The chain employs TRBV14 and TRBJ2-2; TRBD2 agrees at 12 bases. The germline V gene encodes CDR1 SGHDN and CDR2 FVKESK. The CDR3 loop spans 17 amino acids. V shed 3 bases, J shed 5 bases, and the junction held 7 bases outside the gene matches. The CDR3 is CASSQELAGGGTGELFF. The CDR3, as DNA: TGTGCCAGCAGCCAGGAACTAGCGGGAGGTGGAACCGGGGAGCTGTTTTTT.

The chain is built from TRBV9 and TRBJ1-5; no firm D call. This CDR3 comprises 15 residues. Trimming removed 0 bases at V and 3 bases at J, with 10 bases between. Germline CDR1 and CDR2: SGDLS and YYNGEE. This CDR3 is CASSVGGSYNQPQHF. The CDR3 DNA reads TGTGCCAGCAGCGTAGGAGGAAGCTACAATCAGCCCCAGCATTTT.

The V call is TRBV18, the J call TRBJ1-6; D uncertain. V lost 2 bases to trimming and J lost 10 bases, with 9 bases between them. The CDR3 runs 13 residues. CDR1 KGHSH and CDR2 LQKENI come from the germline V gene. The CDR3 here is CASSPGDQSPLHF. The CDR3 nucleotides read TGTGCCAGCTCACCAGGAGATCAATCACCCCTCCACTTT.

This clone has just one count. The chain couples TRBV9 to TRBJ1-1; no clear D gene. V was trimmed by 2 bases and J by 1 base, leaving 9 bases between them. Germline V lookup: CDR1 SGDLS, CDR2 YYNGEE. This CDR3 comprises 14 residues. The CDR3: CASSVQSENTEAFF. The CDR3 coding sequence is TGTGCCAGCAGCGTCCAAAGCGAGAACACTGAAGCTTTCTTT.

The rearrangement uses TRBV4-3 and TRBJ2-1; possibly TRBD1 for D (5 bases). Germline V lookup: CDR1 LGHNA, CDR2 YSLEER. Trimming shortened V by 4 bases and J by 5 bases, and 9 bases separated the two germline ends. The CDR3 contains 13 residues. In DNA form, the CDR3 reads TGCGCCAGCAGCCGCTTGACAGACAATGAGCAGTTCTTC. Translated, it gives CASSRLTDNEQFF.

This rearrangement joins TRBV13 to TRBJ1-5; D may be TRBD1 (5 bases). Germline loops: CDR1 PRHDT, CDR2 FYEKMQ (reference sequence). Trimming took 5 bases from V and 9 from J, leaving 11 bases between them. This CDR3 spans 12 amino acids. Written as DNA, the CDR3 is TGTGCCAGCAGCGGTTCGGGGGGGCCCCAGCATTTT. Translation: CASSGSGGPQHF.

The chain joins TRBV5-4 to TRBJ1-5; 10 positions agree with TRBD1. Per the germline V gene, CDR1 is SGHNT and CDR2 is YYREEE (reference sequence). The CDR3 has 14 residues. With 2 bases clipped from V and 6 bases from J, the junction kept 2 bases outside the gene matches. Here the CDR3 reads CASSLGTGVQPQHF. The DNA of the CDR3 is TGTGCCAGCAGCTTAGGGACAGGGGTTCAGCCCCAGCATTTT. The complete variable domain, with remaining parts taken from reference TRBV5-4 and TRBJ1-5, reads ETGVTQSPTHLIKTRGQQVTLRCSSQSGHNTVSWYQQALGQGPQFIFQYYREEENGRGNFPPRFSGLQFPNYSSELNVNALELDDSALYLCASSLGTGVQPQHFGDGTRLSIL.